This T cell receptor (beta chain) emerged from a study of identical twins. There were only healthy Caucasians among the donors. Using its own MiXCR run on the 5' RACE reads, TCRdb lists one record per CDR3 protein. The sample consists of more than 1.5 million distinct CDR3 sequences, 25% to 35% of them appearing once. Study-wide results and caveats: Zero-insertion analyses could be partly confounded by invariant MAIT and iNKT cells.

CDR3 length: 13 residues. Germline CDR1 MGHDK, CDR2 SYGVNS. This clonotype was seen more than once but under ten times. What it binds is unknown. The V gene is TRBV25-1, the J gene TRBJ2-4, with D unclear. The J call may be wrong; the DNA end is better matched by TRBJ2-7. The clonotype was recovered from a newborn girl in good health. The sample taken for sequencing was cord blood. CDR3 residues: CASSELASYEQYF. The CDR3 bases are TGTGCCAGCAGTGAATTGGCGTCCTACGAGCAGTACTTC.